This paragraph covers one T cell receptor (beta chain) sequence. Antigen: not known. The data were taken from a study of T-cell memory formation after mild COVID-19. Findings and limits, study-wide: Pre-infection memory already had some responding clones, implying cross-reactive memory joined.

With 1 base removed from V and 4 bases from J, the gap between germline ends came to 8 bases. In germline, CDR1 is LGHNA, CDR2 YSLEER. This CDR3 is 14 amino acids long. One entry per CDR3 protein, called by TCRdb with MiXCR from the 5' RACE reads. The sample has approximately 300,000 distinct CDR3 sequences; approximately 19% are singletons. The chain recombines TRBV4-3 with TRBJ1-5; D unclear. Sequenced input: PBMCs or a T cell subset sorted from them (not recorded which). This clonotype was obtained from a man aged 18 to 35 who had mild COVID-19 (a few samples of this study predate the infection). Cell type and time point are not known. CDR3 in amino acids: CASSQAGFNQPQHF. For the CDR3, the DNA is TGCGCCAGCAGCCAAGCAGGATTTAATCAGCCCCAGCATTTT.